This T cell receptor beta chain originates from a study of shared clonotypes between healthy human individuals. As for this clone: The target antigen is unknown.

Produced via immunoSEQ multiplex PCR; TCRdb's table is partial and in-frame only. The repertoire holds over a million clones, roughly 97% seen once, with approximately 1% in the top ten. Study-level points and caveats: For naive CD4 cells, 4% to 6% of clonotypes were shared across a handful of donors. Sampling covered blood only; tissue repertoires likely differ.

Donors had no recently reported acute infections or vaccinations and were HIV-negative. Trimming shortened V by 2 bases and J by 8 bases, and 15 bases separated the two germline ends. Germline CDR1 is ENHRY and CDR2 is SYGVKD. This CDR3 comprises 14 residues. This chain joins TRBV10-3 and TRBJ1-2, with D possibly being TRBD1 (5 bases). Source material: naive CD4+ T cells sorted from blood. The subset here: CD45RA+ positively selected. This clonotype originated in a man aged 25 to 45 in good health. The CDR3 loop is CAISEATRDWGYTF. The DNA of the CDR3 is TGTGCCATCAGTGAGGCAACCAGGGACTGGGGCTACACCTTC.